This is a list of T cell receptor beta chains from one sample in a study of blood T cells in healthy people across ages. TCRdb reprocessed the 5' RACE reads with MiXCR, giving one entry per CDR3 protein. The sample contains approximately 800,000 distinct CDR3 sequences, about half of which appear only once. Sequenced sample: blood. Every receptor here comes from an elderly man in good health. Each CDR3 is given with its conserved first and last residue. The D gene is left open where the match is weak. Size tells how often a clone was seen (once, few, many) or the class of an expanded clone, and some rows leave it out.

j_call d_call v_call clone_size cdr3_nt cdr3_aa
TRBJ1-1 - TRBV7-8 - TGTGCCAGCAGCTTCCTCCAGGGTGGTGCTGAAGCTTTCTTT CASSFLQGGAEAFF
TRBJ2-5 TRBD1 TRBV2 - TGTGCCAGCAGTGAACAGGGACAGAGGTCTGAGACCCAGTACTTC CASSEQGQRSETQYF
TRBJ2-7 - TRBV20-1 - TGCAGTGCTAGAGGAGGGCCCGCCTACAATGAGCAGTACTTC CSARGGPAYNEQYF
TRBJ2-3 - TRBV7-2 many TGTGCCAGCAGTGGAGATACGCAGTATTTT CASSGDTQYF
TRBJ2-7 - TRBV5-1 - TGCGCCAGCAGCTTGGCTCCGGAGGCCTACGAGCAGTACTTC CASSLAPEAYEQYF
TRBJ2-4 - TRBV2 once TGTGCCAGCAGTGCTGGAACCCTAGCCAAAAACATTCAGTACTTC CASSAGTLAKNIQYF
TRBJ2-4 - TRBV15 - TGTGCCACCAGCAGCCTGACGGACATTCAGTACTTC CATSSLTDIQYF
TRBJ1-2 - TRBV28 - TGTGCCAGCAGTGCCATACGGGGATATGGCTACACCTTC CASSAIRGYGYTF
TRBJ1-5 TRBD1 TRBV20-1 - TGCAGTGGACGCAGGGGGCCGAGCAATCAGCCCCAGCATTTT CSGRRGPSNQPQHF
TRBJ2-6 - TRBV4-3 - TGCGCCAGCAGCCTCAACGGTATAGGGCTAGGGGCCAACGTCCTGACTTTC CASSLNGIGLGANVLTF
TRBJ1-2 TRBD1 TRBV10-3 - TGTGCCATCAGTGACGTGGACAGGGACGCCTATGGCTACACCTTC CAISDVDRDAYGYTF
TRBJ2-7 TRBD2 TRBV29-1 - TGCAGCGTTGAAAAGACTAGCGGCACCTACGAGCAGTACTTC CSVEKTSGTYEQYF
TRBJ2-2 TRBD1 TRBV29-1 - TGCAGCGTCCCCTCCCGGACAGGGCACACCGGGGAGCTGTTTTTT CSVPSRTGHTGELFF
TRBJ2-5 - TRBV5-1 - TGCGCCAGCAGCTTGACTGCTGGGGGGGAGACCCAGTACTTC CASSLTAGGETQYF
TRBJ2-1 TRBD2 TRBV20-1 - TGCAGTGCTAGACCGACTAGCGGGGAATTGGGTGAGCAGTTCTTC CSARPTSGELGEQFF
TRBJ2-7 - TRBV28 - TGTGCCAGCAGTTTAGGAGGGATGGTCGGCGAGCAGTACTTC CASSLGGMVGEQYF
TRBJ1-2 - TRBV27 - TGTGCCAGCAGTATCCGAAGGGGCTTCAACTATGGCTACACCTTC CASSIRRGFNYGYTF
TRBJ2-1 TRBD2 TRBV20-1 - TGCAGTGCTACGGTCGACGGGAGGGCCTACAATGAGCAGTTCTTC CSATVDGRAYNEQFF
TRBJ2-5 TRBD2 TRBV28 - TGTGCCAGCAGTGGGGGACTAGCGGGAACAGAGACCCAGTACTTC CASSGGLAGTETQYF
TRBJ2-1 - TRBV5-1 few TGCGCCAGCAGCACCGGGACGGGTAGCTCCTACAATGAGCAGTTCTTC CASSTGTGSSYNEQFF
TRBJ1-4 - TRBV15 few TGTGCCACCAGCAGTTTCAGGGGCGATAATGAAAAACTGTTTTTT CATSSFRGDNEKLFF
TRBJ1-2 - TRBV7-9 - TGTGCCAGCAGCTTAGGTGAAGGGGATGGCTACACCTTC CASSLGEGDGYTF
TRBJ2-5 TRBD1 TRBV12-3/TRBV12-4 - TGTGCCAGCAGTGTACCAGGGGGCCAAGAGACCCAGTACTTC CASSVPGGQETQYF